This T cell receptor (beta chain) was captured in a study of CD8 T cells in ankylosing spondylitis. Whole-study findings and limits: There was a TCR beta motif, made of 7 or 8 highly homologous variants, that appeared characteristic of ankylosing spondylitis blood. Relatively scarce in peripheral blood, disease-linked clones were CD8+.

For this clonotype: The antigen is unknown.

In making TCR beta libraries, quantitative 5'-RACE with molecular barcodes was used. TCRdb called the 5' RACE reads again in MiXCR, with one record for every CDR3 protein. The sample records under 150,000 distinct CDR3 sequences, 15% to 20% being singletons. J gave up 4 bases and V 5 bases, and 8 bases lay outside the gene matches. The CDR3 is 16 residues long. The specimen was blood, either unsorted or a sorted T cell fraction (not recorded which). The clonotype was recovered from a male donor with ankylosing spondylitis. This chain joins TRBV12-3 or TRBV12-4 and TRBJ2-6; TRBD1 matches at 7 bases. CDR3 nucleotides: TGTGCCAGCAGTCCCGCCACAGGGGTCGGGGCCAACGTCCTGACTTTC. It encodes CASSPATGVGANVLTF.